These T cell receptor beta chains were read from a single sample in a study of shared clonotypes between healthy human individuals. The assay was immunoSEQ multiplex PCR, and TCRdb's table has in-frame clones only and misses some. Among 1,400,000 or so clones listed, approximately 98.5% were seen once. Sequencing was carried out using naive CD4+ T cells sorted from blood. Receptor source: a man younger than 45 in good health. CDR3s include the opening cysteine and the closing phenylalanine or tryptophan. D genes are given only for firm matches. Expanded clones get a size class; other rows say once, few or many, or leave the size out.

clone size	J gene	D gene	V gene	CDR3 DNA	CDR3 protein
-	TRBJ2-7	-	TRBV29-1	TGCAGCGTAAGGGGATCCTACGAGCAGTACTTC	CSVRGSYEQYF
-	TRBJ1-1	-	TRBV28	TGTGCCAGCAGTGGGGTGAGGACTGAAGCTTTCTTT	CASSGVRTEAFF
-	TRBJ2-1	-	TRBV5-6	TGTGCCAGCAGCTTGGCTCGTGGTGTGGGGAACAATGAGCAGTTCTTC	CASSLARGVGNNEQFF
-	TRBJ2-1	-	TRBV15	TGTGCCACCAGCAGTGTACAGGGCCACTCCTACAATGAGCAGTTCTTC	CATSSVQGHSYNEQFF
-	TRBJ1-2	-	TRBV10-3	TGTGCCATCAGTGAGTCGACAGACCTTAACTATGGCTACACCTTC	CAISESTDLNYGYTF
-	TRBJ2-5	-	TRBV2	TGTGCCAGTCTACTAGCCCAAGAGACCCAGTACTTC	CASLLAQETQYF
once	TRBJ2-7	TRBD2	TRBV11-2	TGTGCCAGCAGCCCTTTGGGAGCGGGAGGATCGGGATGGGAGCAGTACTTC	CASSPLGAGGSGWEQYF
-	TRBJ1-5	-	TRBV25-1	TGTGCCAGCAGTGAGTGGGACATCAATCAGCCCCAGCATTTT	CASSEWDINQPQHF
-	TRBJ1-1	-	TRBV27	TGTGCCAGCAGCTATACAGGGAGCGGCACTGAAGCTTTCTTT	CASSYTGSGTEAFF
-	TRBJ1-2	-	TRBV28	TGTGCCAGCAGTTTAGAAGGAGATAACTATGGCTACACCTTC	CASSLEGDNYGYTF
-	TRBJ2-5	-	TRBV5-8	TGTGCCAGCAGCTTAGGGCGAATTACCGCGACCCAGTACTTC	CASSLGRITATQYF
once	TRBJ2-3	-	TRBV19	TGTGCCAGTAGGGAGCGGGCCCTTAGCACAGATACGCAGTATTTT	CASRERALSTDTQYF
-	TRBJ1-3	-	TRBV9	TGTGCCAGCAGCGTGCGTCAGGGCAGCGTAGGAAACACCATATATTTT	CASSVRQGSVGNTIYF
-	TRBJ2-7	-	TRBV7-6	TGTGCCAGCAGCTTAGGGGCAGGGAATACCTACGAGCAGTACTTC	CASSLGAGNTYEQYF
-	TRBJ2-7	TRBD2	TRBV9	TGTGCCAGCAGCGAGACTAGCGGGAAGTCCTACGAGCAGTACTTC	CASSETSGKSYEQYF
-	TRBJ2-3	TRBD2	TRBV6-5	TGTGCCAGCAGTTATGGCGGGGGGAGCACAGATACGCAGTATTTT	CASSYGGGSTDTQYF
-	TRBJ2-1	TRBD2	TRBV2	TGTGCCAGCAGAGCGGGAGGGCCTTTCAATGAGCAGTTCTTC	CASRAGGPFNEQFF
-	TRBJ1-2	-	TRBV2	TGTGCCAGCAAAAGGACACCCCAGGAATTGGGCTACACCTTC	CASKRTPQELGYTF
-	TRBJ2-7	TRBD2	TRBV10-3	TGTGCCATCAGTGAGTCGGGGCGGCGGGAGGGCCGCTACGAGCAGTACTTC	CAISESGRREGRYEQYF
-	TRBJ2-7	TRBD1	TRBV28	TGTGCCAGCATTACAGGACAGGGGGCCTACGAGCAGTACTTC	CASITGQGAYEQYF
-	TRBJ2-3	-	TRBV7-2	TGTGCCAGCAGACTTGCAGGGTCCGGTACGCAGTATTTT	CASRLAGSGTQYF
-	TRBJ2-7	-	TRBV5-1	TGCGCCAGCAGCCAGGCGTTAAGCTCCTACGAGCAGTACTTC	CASSQALSSYEQYF
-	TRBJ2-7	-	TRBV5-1	TGCGCCAGCAGCTTACTGCTAGCTCCCAACTACGAGCAGTACTTC	CASSLLLAPNYEQYF
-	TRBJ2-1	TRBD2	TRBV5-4	TGTGCCAGCAGCTCTGGACTAGCGGGAGTAATGTCCTACAATGAGCAGTTCTTC	CASSSGLAGVMSYNEQFF
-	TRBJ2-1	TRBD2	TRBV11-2	TGTGCCAGCAGCTTACTTTCGCTAGCGGGAGGCAATGAGCAGTTCTTC	CASSLLSLAGGNEQFF
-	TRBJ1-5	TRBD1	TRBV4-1	TGCGCCAGCAGCCAAGATAGGGGTGGGACAGGGGCAGACAATCAGCCCCAGCATTTT	CASSQDRGGTGADNQPQHF
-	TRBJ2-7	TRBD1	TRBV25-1	TGTGCCAGCAGTGACCCGGGACAGGGGCCCAACGAGCAGTACTTC	CASSDPGQGPNEQYF
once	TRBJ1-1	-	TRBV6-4	TGTGCCAGCCACCCTAGGTCAGCGAGGCGGACTGAAGCTTTCTTT	CASHPRSARRTEAFF
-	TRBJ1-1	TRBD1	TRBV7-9	TGTGCCAGCAGCTTACAGGGGGCTGGGACTGAAGCTTTCTTT	CASSLQGAGTEAFF
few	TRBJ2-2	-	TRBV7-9	TGTGCCAGCAGCTCCCAGACAGGAAACACCGGGGAGCTGTTTTTT	CASSSQTGNTGELFF
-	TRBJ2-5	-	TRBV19	TGTGCCAGTAGTACCTCGGACAGCCGGACCCAGTACTTC	CASSTSDSRTQYF
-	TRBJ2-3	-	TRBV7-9	TGTGCCAGCAGCCTCGTTGGAGTCCGCGCCACAGATACGCAGTATTTT	CASSLVGVRATDTQYF
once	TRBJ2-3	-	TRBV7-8	TGTGCCAGCAGGCCCGTGGATCGGGATACGCAGTATTTT	CASRPVDRDTQYF
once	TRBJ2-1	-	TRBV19	TGTGCCAGTAGTGGCCAGGTCTCCTACAATGAGCAGTTCTTC	CASSGQVSYNEQFF
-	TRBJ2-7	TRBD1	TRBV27	TGTGCCAGCAGTTTATCCAGACAGGGGGGTTACGAGCAGTACTTC	CASSLSRQGGYEQYF
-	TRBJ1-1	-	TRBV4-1	TGCGCCAGCAGCCAATGGAACCGGAACACTGAAGCTTTCTTT	CASSQWNRNTEAFF
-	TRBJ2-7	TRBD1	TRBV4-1	TGCGCCAGCAGCCCGCGGACAGGGGTGCGCGAGCAGTACTTC	CASSPRTGVREQYF
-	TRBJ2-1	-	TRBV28	TGTGCCAGCAGTTTAGGCGGGCCTTCCTACAATGAGCAGTTCTTC	CASSLGGPSYNEQFF
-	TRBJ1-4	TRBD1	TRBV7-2	TGTGCCAGCAGCTCCAGACAGGGCCTGGGGGAAAAACTGTTTTTT	CASSSRQGLGEKLFF
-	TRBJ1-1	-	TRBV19	TGTGCCAGTAGTGAACTTACACAGGGATGGGGAGGAAGCACTGAAGCTTTCTTT	CASSELTQGWGGSTEAFF
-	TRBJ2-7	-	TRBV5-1	TGCGCCAGCAGAGATCAAGCGGAAAGCTCCTACGAGCAGTACTTC	CASRDQAESSYEQYF
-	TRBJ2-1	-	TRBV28	TGTGCCAGCAGCCTGGAGGCAAGCTACAATGAGCAGTTCTTC	CASSLEASYNEQFF
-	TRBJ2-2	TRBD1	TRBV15	TGTGCCACTTCAGGGGGCCATAGCACCGGGGAGCTGTTTTTT	CATSGGHSTGELFF
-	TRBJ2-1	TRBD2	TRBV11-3	TGTGCCAGCAGCTTGCTAGGGCGGGAGGGCAATGAGCAGTTCTTC	CASSLLGREGNEQFF
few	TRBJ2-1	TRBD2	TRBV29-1	TGCAGCGTTGCGAGGACTAGCGGCTACAATGAGCAGTTCTTC	CSVARTSGYNEQFF
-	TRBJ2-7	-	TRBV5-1	TGCGCCAGCAGCTTGGTCACAACGTCCGGCGAGCAGTACTTC	CASSLVTTSGEQYF
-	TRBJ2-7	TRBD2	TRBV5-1	TGCGCCAGCAGCTCCGGACTAGCGGGAGTCGACGAGCAGTACTTC	CASSSGLAGVDEQYF
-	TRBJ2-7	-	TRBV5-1	TGCGCCAGCAGCTTGAGGCAACCAGGGAACGAGCAGTACTTC	CASSLRQPGNEQYF
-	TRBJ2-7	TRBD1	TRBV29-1	TGCAGCGTTGAAGTCCGACAGGGCGGCGAGCAGTACTTC	CSVEVRQGGEQYF
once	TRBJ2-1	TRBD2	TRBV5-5	TGTGCCAGCAGCTTTGGACTAGCGGGAGGGTTGAATGAGCAGTTCTTC	CASSFGLAGGLNEQFF
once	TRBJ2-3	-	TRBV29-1	TGCAGCGTTTCCAGGGCGGGAGATACGCAGTATTTT	CSVSRAGDTQYF
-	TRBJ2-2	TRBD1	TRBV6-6	TGTGCCAGCACCTCGGGGGACAGGGGGTCCGGGGAGCTGTTTTTT	CASTSGDRGSGELFF